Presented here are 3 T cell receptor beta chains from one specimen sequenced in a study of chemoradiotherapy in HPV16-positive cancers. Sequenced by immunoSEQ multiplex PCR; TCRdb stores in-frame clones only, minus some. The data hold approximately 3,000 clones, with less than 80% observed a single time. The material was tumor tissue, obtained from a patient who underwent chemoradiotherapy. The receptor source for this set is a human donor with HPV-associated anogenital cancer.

CDR3 loop: CASSLTQREEGDTQYF. CDR3 DNA: TGTGCCAGCAGCTTGACCCAGCGGGAGGAGGGAGATACGCAGTATTTT. This chain links TRBV5-6 with TRBJ2-3; 9 bases are a match to TRBD2. The CDR3 spans 16 residues. Germline lookup yields CDR1 SGHDT and CDR2 YYEEEE. The V and J ends lost 1 base and 5 bases, in that order; junction bases with no gene match: 8.

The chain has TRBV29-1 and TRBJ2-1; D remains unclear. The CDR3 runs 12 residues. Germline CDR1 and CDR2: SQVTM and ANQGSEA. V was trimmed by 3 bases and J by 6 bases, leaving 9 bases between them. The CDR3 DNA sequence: TGCAGCGTTGATAGGGCCCCCAATGAGCAGTTCTTC. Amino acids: CSVDRAPNEQFF.

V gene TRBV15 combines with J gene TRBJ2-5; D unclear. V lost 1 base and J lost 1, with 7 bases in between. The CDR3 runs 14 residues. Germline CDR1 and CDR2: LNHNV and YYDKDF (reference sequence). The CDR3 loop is CATSRGPSQETQYF. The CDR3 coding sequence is TGTGCCACCAGCAGAGGGCCCTCCCAAGAGACCCAGTACTTC. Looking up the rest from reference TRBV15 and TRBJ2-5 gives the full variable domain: DAMVIQNPRYQVTQFGKPVTLSCSQTLNHNVMYWYQQKSSQAPKLLFHYYDKDFNNEADTPDNFQSRRPNTSFCFLDIRSPGLGDTAMYLCATSRGPSQETQYFGPGTRLLVL.